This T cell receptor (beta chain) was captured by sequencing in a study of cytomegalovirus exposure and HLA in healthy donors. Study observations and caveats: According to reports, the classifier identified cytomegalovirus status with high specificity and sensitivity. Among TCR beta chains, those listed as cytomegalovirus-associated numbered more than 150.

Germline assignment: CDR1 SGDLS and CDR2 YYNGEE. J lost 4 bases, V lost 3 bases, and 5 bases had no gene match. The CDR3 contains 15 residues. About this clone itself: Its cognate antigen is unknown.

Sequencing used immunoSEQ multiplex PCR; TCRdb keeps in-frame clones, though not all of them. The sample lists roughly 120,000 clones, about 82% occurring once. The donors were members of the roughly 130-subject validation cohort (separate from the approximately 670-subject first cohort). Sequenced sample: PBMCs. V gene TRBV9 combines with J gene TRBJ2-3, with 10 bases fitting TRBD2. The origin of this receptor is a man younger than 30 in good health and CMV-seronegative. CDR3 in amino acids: CASSASGRGADTQYF. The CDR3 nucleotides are TGTGCCAGCAGCGCGAGCGGGAGGGGCGCAGATACGCAGTATTTT.